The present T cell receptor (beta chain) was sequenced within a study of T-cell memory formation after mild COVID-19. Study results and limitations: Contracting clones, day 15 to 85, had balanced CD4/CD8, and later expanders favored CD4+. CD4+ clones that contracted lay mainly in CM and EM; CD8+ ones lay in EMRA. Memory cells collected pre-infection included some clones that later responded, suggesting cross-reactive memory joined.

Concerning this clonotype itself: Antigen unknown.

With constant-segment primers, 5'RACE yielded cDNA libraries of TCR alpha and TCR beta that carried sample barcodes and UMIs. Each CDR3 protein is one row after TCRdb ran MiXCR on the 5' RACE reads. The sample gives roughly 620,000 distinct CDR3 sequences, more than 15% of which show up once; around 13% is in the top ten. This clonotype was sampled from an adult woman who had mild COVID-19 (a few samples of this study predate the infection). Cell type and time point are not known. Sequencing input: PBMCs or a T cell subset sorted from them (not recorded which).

CDR3 coding DNA: TGTGCCACCAGCAGTTCGCAGGGAACTGAAGCTTTCTTT. It specifies CATSSSQGTEAFF. This chain links TRBV15 with TRBJ1-1, with D possibly TRBD1 on 5 matching bases. Germline-derived CDR1 and CDR2 are LNHNV and YYDKDF (reference sequence). The CDR3 has 13 residues. V gave up 3 bases and J gave up 5 bases, with 10 bases separating them.